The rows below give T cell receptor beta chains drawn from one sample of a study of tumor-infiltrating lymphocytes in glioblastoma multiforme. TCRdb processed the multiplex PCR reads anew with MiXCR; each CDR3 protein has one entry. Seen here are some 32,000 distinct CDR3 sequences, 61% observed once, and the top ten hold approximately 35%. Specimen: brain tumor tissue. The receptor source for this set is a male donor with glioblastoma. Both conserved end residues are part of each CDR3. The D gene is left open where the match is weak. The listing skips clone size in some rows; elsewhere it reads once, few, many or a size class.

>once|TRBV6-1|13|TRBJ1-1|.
CASIGQGGTEALF
TGTGCCAGCATCGGACAAGGGGGGACTGAAGCTCTCTTT
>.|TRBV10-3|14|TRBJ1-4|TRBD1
CAISGRGQDEKLFF
TGTGCCATCAGTGGCAGGGGGCAGGATGAAAAACTGTTTTTT
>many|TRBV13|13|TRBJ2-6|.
CASSFRDDNVLTF
TGTGCCAGCAGCTTCCGGGACGACAACGTCCTGACTTTC
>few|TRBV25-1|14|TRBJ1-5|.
CASSEPGSNQPQHF
TGTGCCAGCAGCGAGCCCGGTAGCAATCAGCCCCAGCATTTT
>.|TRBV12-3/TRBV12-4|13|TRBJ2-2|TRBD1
CASSRTGNGEQFF
TGTGCCAGCAGTCGGACAGGTAACGGGGAGCAGTTTTTT
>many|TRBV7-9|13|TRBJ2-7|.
CAIILEDSYEQYF
TGTGCCATCATCCTGGAGGATTCCTACGAGCAGTACTTC
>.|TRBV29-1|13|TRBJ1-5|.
CGVARTRTDTQHF
TGCGGGGTAGCCAGGACTCGCACAGATACGCAGCATTTT
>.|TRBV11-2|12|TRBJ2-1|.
CASSLTGNGRFF
TGTGCCAGCAGCTTAACGGGCAATGGGCGGTTCTTC
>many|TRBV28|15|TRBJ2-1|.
CASEGGGQKYNEQFF
TGTGCCAGCGAGGGGGGCGGACAGAAGTACAATGAGCAGTTCTTC
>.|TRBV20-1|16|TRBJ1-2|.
CSVRTQGKNRDYGYTF
TGCAGTGTTAGAACCCAAGGGAAGAACAGGGACTATGGCTACACCTTC
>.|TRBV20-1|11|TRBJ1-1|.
CSLRRNTEAFF
TGCAGTCTACGGCGGAACACTGAGGCTTTCTTT
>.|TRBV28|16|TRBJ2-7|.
CASSLTGERVSYEQYF
TGTGCCAGCAGTCTCACGGGGGAGCGGGTCTCCTACGAGCAGTACTTC
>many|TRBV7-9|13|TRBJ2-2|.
CASSLLDTGELFF
TGTGCCAGCAGCTTACTAGACACCGGGGAGCTGTTTTTT
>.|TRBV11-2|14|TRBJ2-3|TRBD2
CVSLRGGVTNMQYF
TGTGTCAGCTTACGGGGGGGGGTCACAAATATGCAGTATTTT
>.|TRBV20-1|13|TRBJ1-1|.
CSVKRKGNTEAFF
TGCAGTGTGAAAAGGAAAGGAAACACTGAAGCTTTCTTT
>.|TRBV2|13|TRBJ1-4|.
CASGGGRGEKLFF
TGTGCCAGCGGTGGGGGGCGGGGTGAAAAACTGTTTTTT
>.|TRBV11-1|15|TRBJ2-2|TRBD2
CASSLGLADTGKLFF
TGTGCCAGCAGCTTAGGGCTAGCGGACACCGGGAAGCTGTTTTTT
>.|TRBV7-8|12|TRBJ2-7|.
CASSLVGYEQYF
TGTGCCAGCAGCTTAGTAGGGTACGAGCAGTACTTC
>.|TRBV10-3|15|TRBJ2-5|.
CAISESRGSLETQYF
TGTGCCATCAGTGAGTCAAGAGGATCCCTGGAGACCCAGTACTTC
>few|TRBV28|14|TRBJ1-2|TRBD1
CASSLPQGAGGYTF
TGTGCCAGCAGTTTACCCCAGGGGGCAGGTGGCTACACCTTC
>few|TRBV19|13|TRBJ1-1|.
CASGRGMNTEAFF
TGTGCCAGTGGGAGGGGTATGAACACTGAAGCTTTCTTT
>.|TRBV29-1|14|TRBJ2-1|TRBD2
CSVSSGGSYDEQFF
TGCAGCGTCTCTAGCGGGGGCTCCTACGATGAGCAGTTCTTC
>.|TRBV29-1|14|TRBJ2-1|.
CSVGTMTSYREQFF
TGCAGCGTTGGGACCATGACCAGCTACAGAGAGCAGTTCTTC
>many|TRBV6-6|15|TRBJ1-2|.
CASSYSNTLGLGYTF
TGTGCCAGCAGTTACTCTAATACTTTGGGGCTAGGCTACACCTTC
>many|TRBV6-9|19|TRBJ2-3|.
CASRVRGGAGLLSTDTQYF
TGTGCCAGCAGAGTTAGGGGGGGGGCCGGACTACTTAGCACAGATACGCAGTATTTT
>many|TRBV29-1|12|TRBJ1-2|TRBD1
CSAWGQGFGYTF
TGCAGCGCCTGGGGACAGGGTTTCGGCTACACCTTC
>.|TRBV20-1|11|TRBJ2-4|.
CSATLGDIQYF
TGCAGTGCAACCCTTGGGGACATTCAGTACTTC
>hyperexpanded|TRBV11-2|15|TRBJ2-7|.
CASSFSSLALYEQYF
TGTGCCAGCAGCTTCTCTAGCCTAGCACTATACGAGCAGTACTTC
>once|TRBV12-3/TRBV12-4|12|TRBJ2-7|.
CASRAESYEQYF
TGTGCCAGCAGAGCGGAGTCCTACGAGCAGTACTTC
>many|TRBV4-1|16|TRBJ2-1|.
CASSLTSFQRSNEQFF
TGCGCCAGCAGCCTGACGTCCTTCCAACGATCCAATGAGCAGTTCTTC
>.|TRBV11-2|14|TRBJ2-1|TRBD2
CASSLGGRCNEQFF
TGTGCCAGCAGCTTAGGCGGGAGGTGCAATGAGCAGTTCTTC
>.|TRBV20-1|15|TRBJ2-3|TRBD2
CSASPTSRRTDTQYF
TGCAGTGCTTCCCCGACTAGCCGCCGCACAGATACGCAGTATTTT
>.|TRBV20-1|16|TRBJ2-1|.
CSARDSRVASYNEQFF
TGCAGTGCTAGAGATTCCCGGGTAGCGAGCTACAATGAGCAGTTCTTC
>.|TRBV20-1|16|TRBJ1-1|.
CSAREVRQDVWAEAFF
TGCAGTGCTAGAGAGGTGAGACAGGACGTTTGGGCTGAAGCTTTCTTT
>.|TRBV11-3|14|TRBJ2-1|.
CASSLDGFYDEQFF
TGTGCCAGCAGCTTAGATGGCTTCTACGATGAGCAGTTCTTC
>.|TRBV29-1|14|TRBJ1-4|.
CSAVAGVNAEELFF
TGCAGCGCCGTAGCAGGAGTGAATGCTGAAGAACTGTTTTTT
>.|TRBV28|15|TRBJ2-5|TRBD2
CVSSIGTRGQETQYF
TGTGTCAGCAGTATCGGGACTAGGGGACAAGAGACCCAGTACTTC
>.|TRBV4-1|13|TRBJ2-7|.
CANSRGLAVEQYF
TGCGCCAACAGCCGGGGGCTCGCAGTCGAGCAGTACTTT
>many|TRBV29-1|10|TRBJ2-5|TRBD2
CSVEEGGRWF
TGCAGCGTTGAAGAGGGGGGGAGGTGGTTC
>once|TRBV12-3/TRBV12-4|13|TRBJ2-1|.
CASNLLGGNEQFF
TGTGCCAGCAATTTACTTGGGGGGAATGAGCAGTTCTTC
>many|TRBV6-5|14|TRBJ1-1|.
CASTAAGWGTEAFF
TGTGCCAGCACCGCAGCGGGGTGGGGCACTGAAGCTTTCTTT
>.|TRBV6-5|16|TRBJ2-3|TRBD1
CASKMGTGGSTDTEYF
TGTGCCAGCAAAATGGGGACAGGGGGTTCCACAGATACAGAGTATTTT
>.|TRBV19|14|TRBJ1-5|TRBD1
CASRTTGVNQPQHF
TGTGCCAGTAGAACTACAGGGGTAAATCAGCCCCAGCATTTT
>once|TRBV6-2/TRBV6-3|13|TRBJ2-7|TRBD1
CASSETGANEQDF
TGTGCCAGCAGCGAGACAGGGGCTAACGAGCAGGACTTC
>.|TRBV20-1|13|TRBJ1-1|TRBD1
CSADDRGDNEAFF
TGCAGTGCAGACGACAGGGGGGATAATGAAGCTTTCTTT
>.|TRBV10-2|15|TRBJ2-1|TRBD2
CASRDTSGRYNEQFF
TGCGCCAGCAGGGACACTAGCGGGCGGTACAATGAGCAGTTCTTC
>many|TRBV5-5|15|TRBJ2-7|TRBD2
CASSLAAGDLYEQYF
TGTGCCAGCAGCTTGGCCGCGGGGGACCTCTACGAGCAGTACTTC
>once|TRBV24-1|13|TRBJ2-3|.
CATSDGLGYAQYF
TGTGCCACCAGTGACGGGCTGGGTTATGCGCAGTATTTT
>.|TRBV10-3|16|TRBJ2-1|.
CAISEGWRAPDNELFF
TGTGCCATCAGTGAAGGCTGGAGGGCCCCAGACAATGAGCTGTTCTTC
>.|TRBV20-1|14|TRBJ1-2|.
CSATGEGSNYGYTF
TGCAGTGCTACCGGAGAGGGGTCCAACTATGGCTACACCTTC
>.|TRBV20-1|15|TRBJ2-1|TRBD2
CNARASGTTNDEQFF
TGCAATGCTAGAGCCTCAGGGACTACCAACGATGAGCAGTTCTTC
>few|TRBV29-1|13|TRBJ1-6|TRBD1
CSVARDRESHLHF
TGCAGCGTTGCTAGGGACAGAGAATCACACCTCCACTTC
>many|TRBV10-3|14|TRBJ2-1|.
CATRSSFSYNEQFF
TGTGCCACCCGTTCGAGCTTCTCCTACAATGAGCAGTTCTTC
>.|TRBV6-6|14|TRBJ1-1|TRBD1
CASSGTGRDAEAFF
TGTGCCAGCAGCGGGACAGGTCGGGACGCCGAAGCTTTCTTT
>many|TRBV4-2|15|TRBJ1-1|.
CASSPNLGWKTEAFF
TGTGCCAGCAGCCCAAATCTAGGGTGGAAGACTGAAGCTTTCTTT
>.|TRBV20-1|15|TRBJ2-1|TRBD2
CNVKDDRDYMDEQFF
TGCAATGTCAAGGACGATCGGGACTATATGGATGAGCAGTTCTTC
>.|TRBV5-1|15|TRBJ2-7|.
CASSQTTGNSYEQYF
TGCGCCAGCAGCCAAACGACAGGTAACTCCTACGAGCAGTACTTC
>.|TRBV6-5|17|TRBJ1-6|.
CASSYSCTGTRNSPLHF
TGTGCCAGCAGTTACTCATGCACAGGGACGCGGAATTCACCCCTCCACTTT
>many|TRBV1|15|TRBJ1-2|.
CTSGTYRASNYGYTF
TGCACCAGCGGGACATACAGGGCCTCTAACTATGGCTACACCTTC